What follows are 25 T cell receptor beta chains derived from one specimen sequenced in a study of blood T cell repertoires in COVID-19 (dated by TCRdb to 2018 to 2020). Libraries were made using the immunoSEQ multiplex PCR assay. TCRdb retrieved this table from immuneACCESS and kept in-frame rearrangements only. Not all clones are present; in checked studies, unresolved V genes account for under half, and no reason is known for the remainder. The sample table shows about 520,000 clones, and 80% to 90% are seen once. Roughly 3.2% of the sample comes from the top ten. Sequenced: peripheral blood. The receptors originated from a human donor in a cohort sampled during active COVID-19.

This clone was detected a few times. The chain joins TRBV16 to TRBJ1-2; D unresolved. The CDR3 spans 14 residues. Germline CDR1 and CDR2: KGHSY and FQNENV. V dropped 0 bases and J dropped 0 bases, with 5 bases sitting between them. CDR3: CASSQSSANYGYTF. The CDR3 bases are TGTGCCAGCAGCCAATCGTCAGCTAACTATGGCTACACCTTC.

This chain uses TRBV18 with TRBJ1-1; 7 nucleotides match TRBD1. Germline CDR1 and CDR2: KGHSH and LQKENI. This CDR3 is 16 amino acids long. The trim removed 3 bases at V and 1 base at J, leaving 8 bases unmatched. The CDR3 reads CASSPFRDRENTEAFF. CDR3 nucleotides: TGTGCCAGCTCACCCTTCCGGGACAGAGAGAACACTGAAGCTTTCTTT.

The chain is built from TRBV4-2 and TRBJ1-3; D gene uncertain. The V and J ends lost 2 bases and 1 base respectively, with 12 bases between them. CDR1 and CDR2 from the germline V gene are LGHNA and YNFKEQ. This CDR3 spans 16 amino acids. The CDR3 sequence is CASSQQLADSGNTIYF. CDR3 DNA sequence: TGTGCCAGCAGCCAACAATTAGCGGATTCTGGAAACACCATATATTTT.

Regarding this clone: At the DNA level, this CDR3 is encoded by other sequences in the same sample as well. V gene TRBV6-5 combines with J gene TRBJ1-2, with D hard to call. Trimming stripped 3 bases from V and 3 bases from J, with 8 bases between. This CDR3 spans 13 amino acids. CDR1 is MNHEY, CDR2 SVGAGI, per germline. CDR3 protein: CASSYEAYYGYTF. The CDR3 bases are TGTGCCAGCAGTTATGAGGCGTACTATGGCTACACCTTC.

The V gene is TRBV7-8, the J gene TRBJ2-7; the match to TRBD1 covers 7 bases. The V gene's germline CDR1 is SGHVS and CDR2 FQNEAQ. The CDR3 is 14 amino acids. V was clipped by 3 bases and J by 5 bases; unmatched bases: 7. CDR3 bases: TGTGCCAGCAGCTTCCTACAGGGGAACGACGAGCAGTACTTC. Its translation is CASSFLQGNDEQYF.

The gene calls are TRBV30 and TRBJ1-2, with 10 bases lining up with TRBD1. Germline V CDR1 and CDR2: GTSNPN, SVGIG (reference sequence). After removal of 0 bases from V and 8 bases from J, the junction contained 9 bases not matched to a gene. CDR3 length: 15 residues. CDR3 residues: CAWSVNDRGQEGYTF. The CDR3 DNA reads as TGTGCCTGGAGTGTAAATGACAGGGGGCAGGAAGGCTACACCTTC. The full variable domain, rest sourced from reference TRBV30 and TRBJ1-2, is SQTIHQWPATLVQPVGSPLSLECTVEGTSNPNLYWYRQAAGRGLQLLFYSVGIGQISSEVPQNLSASRPQDRQFILSSKKLLLSDSGFYLCAWSVNDRGQEGYTFGSGTRLTVV.

In this sample, this clone turned up once. The chain couples TRBV7-9 to TRBJ1-1; 10 nucleotides match TRBD1. Germline loops: CDR1 SEHNR, CDR2 FQNEAQ (reference sequence). This CDR3 spans 13 amino acids. Losses at the gene ends were 4 bases for V and 11 bases for J; bases not matched to a gene: 7. For the CDR3, the DNA is TGTGCCAGCAGCTCGGGACAGGGGATAGGTGCTTTCTTT. The encoded protein is CASSSGQGIGAFF.

This sequence joins TRBV18 and TRBJ1-2; 10 positions agree with TRBD1. CDR3 length equals 13 residues. Trimming at V came to 8 bases and at J to 3 bases, leaving 3 bases not matched to a gene. Germline V lookup: CDR1 KGHSH, CDR2 LQKENI. The CDR3 protein is CASRDRGDYGYTF. In nucleotides, the CDR3 is TGTGCCAGCCGGGACAGGGGAGACTATGGCTACACCTTC.

The chain is built from TRBV18 and TRBJ2-5; 8 bases are a match to TRBD1. V gave up 2 bases and J gave up 2 bases; unmatched junction bases: 13. CDR1 and CDR2 from the germline V gene are KGHSH and LQKENI. This CDR3 comprises 18 residues. The CDR3 sequence: CASSPRSSLDRGQETQYF. The CDR3 coding sequence is TGTGCCAGCTCACCAAGATCGAGTTTAGACAGGGGACAAGAGACCCAGTACTTC.

The chain employs TRBV24-1 and TRBJ2-7; no definite D call. The germline gives CDR1 KGHDR, CDR2 SFDVKD. This CDR3 is 12 amino acids long. Trimming took 9 bases from V and 6 from J, leaving 14 bases between them. Here the CDR3 DNA reads TGTGCCACCCCCCAAACCTGCGGCGAGCAGTACTTC. Protein product: CATPQTCGEQYF.

As DNA, the CDR3 is TGTGCCAGCAGTCTGACTAGCGTTAAGTACTTC. Amino acid sequence: CASSLTSVKYF. The J gene is TRBJ2-7, the V gene TRBV2, with 8 bases fitting TRBD2. CDR3 length: 11 residues. J gave up 11 bases and V 5 bases, and 5 bases lay outside the gene matches. Germline V gene lookup returns CDR1 SNHLY and CDR2 FYNNEI.

The gene calls are TRBV5-1 and TRBJ2-7, with 7 bases matching TRBD1. J lost 3 bases, V lost 3 bases, and 6 bases had no gene match. This CDR3 comprises 14 residues. Germline CDR1 reads SGHRS; CDR2 reads YFSETQ. The CDR3 here is CASSSSRDSYEQYF. CDR3 nucleotide sequence: TGCGCCAGCAGCTCGTCCCGGGACAGCTACGAGCAGTACTTC.

This clone was seen a handful of times. The J gene is TRBJ2-1, the V gene TRBV7-6; 9 nucleotides agree with TRBD2. In germline, CDR1 is SGHVS, CDR2 FNYEAQ. V was pared by 10 bases and J by 6 bases, with 10 bases of the junction left unmatched. This CDR3 region has 14 residues. CDR3: CATLRDSGSNEQFF. In nucleotides, the CDR3 is TGTGCCACCCTACGGGATAGCGGGAGCAATGAGCAGTTCTTC.

This chain joins TRBV5-1 and TRBJ1-2; D gene unclear. Trimming left V 1 base short and J 6 bases short, with 13 bases between. CDR1 is SGHRS, CDR2 YFSETQ, per germline. This CDR3 is 14 amino acids long. The CDR3 loop is CASSLSFTGHGYTF. CDR3 in DNA: TGCGCCAGCAGCTTGTCATTTACGGGTCATGGCTACACCTTC.

This clone was seen once. The CDR3 nucleotides are TGCGCCAGCAGCCCCATAGCGGGAGTTGTAGATACGCAGTATTTT. Translation gives CASSPIAGVVDTQYF. V gene TRBV5-1 combines with J gene TRBJ2-3; 9 bases are shared with TRBD2. Germline assignment: CDR1 SGHRS and CDR2 YFSETQ. The CDR3 has 15 residues. J lost 5 bases, V lost 4 bases, and 8 bases had no gene match.

The rearrangement uses TRBV6-5 and TRBJ2-1; 8 nucleotides match TRBD1. CDR1 is MNHEY and CDR2 is SVGAGI in the germline V gene. The V segment lost 2 bases and the J segment 6 bases; nucleotides outside the gene matches: 0. The CDR3 length is 13 residues. The CDR3 nucleotides are TGTGCCAGCAGTTACGGACAGGGCAATGAGCAGTTCTTC. Its protein is CASSYGQGNEQFF.

The chain joins TRBV4-2 to TRBJ2-1; 7 bases line up with TRBD2. Germline V gives CDR1 LGHNA, CDR2 YNFKEQ. The CDR3 extends over 15 amino acids. The trim removed 1 base at V and 9 bases at J, leaving 9 bases unmatched. CDR3 protein: CASSQVIAGAGEQFF. CDR3 in DNA: TGTGCCAGCAGCCAAGTAATTGCGGGAGCCGGTGAGCAGTTCTTC.

The rearrangement joins TRBV7-2 to TRBJ1-2; D ambiguous. Germline CDR1 SGHTA, CDR2 FQGNSA. The CDR3 contains 14 residues. V was trimmed by 3 bases and J by 4 bases, leaving 12 bases between them. The DNA of the CDR3 is TGTGCCAGCAGCTTTAACTTCGGAGGCTATGGCTACACCTTC. Translation gives CASSFNFGGYGYTF.

The V call is TRBV12-3 or TRBV12-4, the J call TRBJ2-3; maybe TRBD1 (5 bases). V lost 3 bases to trimming and J lost 1 base, with 5 bases between them. The CDR3 spans 13 residues. This CDR3 reads CASSLTGTDTQYF. The CDR3 DNA sequence: TGTGCCAGCAGTTTGACAGGCACAGATACGCAGTATTTT.

The chain is built from TRBV19 and TRBJ2-1; 10 bases are shared with TRBD2. Germline V gene lookup returns CDR1 LNHDA and CDR2 SQIVND (reference sequence). V was clipped by 5 bases and J by 9 bases; unmatched bases: 13. This CDR3 is built from 16 residues. The CDR3 DNA sequence: TGTGCCAGTAGTCCCCTAGCGGGAGTAGGACTAGGTGAGCAGTTCTTC. Translation: CASSPLAGVGLGEQFF.

V usage is TRBV14 and J usage is TRBJ1-1; 9 nucleotides align to TRBD1. The CDR3 runs 13 residues. With V trimmed by 4 bases and J by 4 bases, 1 base remained unmatched. Germline-derived CDR1 and CDR2 are SGHDN and FVKESK. In DNA, the CDR3 is TGTGCCAGCAGCCTGACAGGGGGCACTGAAGCTTTCTTT. Its protein is CASSLTGGTEAFF.

The gene calls are TRBV2 and TRBJ1-6; 8 nucleotides line up with TRBD1. CDR3 size: 15 residues. Losses at the gene ends were 8 bases for V and 10 bases for J; bases not matched to a gene: 13. Per germline, CDR1 SNHLY and CDR2 FYNNEI. The CDR3 coding sequence is TGTGCCAGCCGGAACCTGGACAGGGTAGGCTCACCCCTCCACTTT. Encoded protein: CASRNLDRVGSPLHF.

This sequence joins TRBV28 and TRBJ2-7; perhaps TRBD2 as D (5 bases). The CDR3 totals 14 residues. V lost 4 bases to trimming and J lost 2 bases, with 12 bases between them. CDR1 is MDHEN, CDR2 SYDVKM, per germline. The CDR3 DNA follows: TGTGCCAGCAGTTCCGCAGGACTCGCCTACGAGCAGTACTTC. It is translated as CASSSAGLAYEQYF. The full variable domain, in which reference TRBV28 and TRBJ2-7 provide the parts outside the CDR3, is DVKVTQSSRYLVKRTGEKVFLECVQDMDHENMFWYRQDPGLGLRLIYFSYDVKMKEKGDIPEGYSVSREKKERFSLILESASTNQTSMYLCASSSAGLAYEQYFGPGTRLTVT.

V usage is TRBV30 and J usage is TRBJ2-1, with 8 positions matching TRBD1. The CDR3 spans 14 residues. Germline-derived CDR1 and CDR2 are GTSNPN and SVGIG (reference sequence). Losses at the gene ends were 1 base for V and 6 bases for J; bases not matched to a gene: 5. The chain's CDR3 is CAWSARQGINEQFF. CDR3 sequence (DNA): TGTGCCTGGAGTGCACGACAGGGGATCAATGAGCAGTTCTTC.

This rearrangement joins TRBV29-1 to TRBJ1-2; 12 bases are shared with TRBD1. Unmatched junction bases numbered 2, after V lost 6 bases and J lost 6 bases. The CDR3 runs to 12 residues. CDR1 and CDR2 (germline): SQVTM, ANQGSEA. In DNA form, the CDR3 reads TGCAGCGTAGGGACAGGGGGCAATGGCTACACCTTC. Amino acid sequence: CSVGTGGNGYTF.